In this sample, the clone carrying this T cell receptor beta chain turned up a few times. Its specificity is not known. The record originates from a study of cytomegalovirus exposure and HLA in healthy donors. Study outcomes and limitations: There were a few CMV-associated chains whose specificity for CMV antigens was confirmed in vitro.

Profiling relied on immunoSEQ multiplex PCR, and the TCRdb table lists in-frame clones only, not all of them. This table has under 150,000 clones, more than 85% appearing once. Sequencing was carried out using PBMCs. The receptor's source is a young man in good health and CMV-seropositive.

The CDR3 DNA follows: TGCGCCAGCAGCAACCGGGACAGGGGATCTGAAGCTTTCTTT. It translates to CASSNRDRGSEAFF. The chain combines TRBV4-1 with TRBJ1-1; 10 bases line up with TRBD1. With V trimmed by 5 bases and J by 6 bases, 6 bases remained unmatched. This CDR3 contains 14 residues. Germline CDR1 reads MGHRA; CDR2 reads YSYEKL.